Described below is a single T cell receptor (beta chain) sequence and its context. The data were taken from a study of blood T cell repertoires in COVID-19. Study as a whole: The samples span acute and convalescent COVID-19 from the United States, Italy and Spain.

Original handling: Scientists estimated how many nucleated cells there were by amplifying reference gene primers. Generated by immunoSEQ multiplex PCR, the TCRdb table keeps only in-frame clones and is missing some. That table supplies the V and J calls and clone size; D and trimming were determined from the DNA. The data hold under 150,000 clones, with 65% to 85% observed a single time. The CDR3 runs 14 residues. V lost 7 bases, J lost 3 bases, and 15 bases lay in between. CDR1 is LGHDT and CDR2 is YNNKEL in the germline V gene (reference sequence). The specimen sequenced was peripheral blood. This chain joins TRBV3-1 (or the pseudogene TRBV3-2) and TRBJ1-1, with D tentatively TRBD1 (5 bases). This sequence was found in a middle-aged man with active or convalescent COVID-19. The CDR3 sequence: CASTVWGGYTEAFF. In DNA form, the CDR3 reads TGTGCCAGCACCGTCTGGGGGGGGTACACTGAAGCTTTCTTT.